This T cell receptor (beta chain) came from a study of CD8 T cells in Susac syndrome. Study context: Among sequenced Susac syndrome patients, 5 or 6 had active disease and roughly eight were in remission. Patients with Susac syndrome were therapy-naive, on corticosteroids, or on intravenous immunoglobulin alone at blood draw.

The authors reverse transcribed roughly 0.5 to 1 ug RNA with random hexamers. immunoSEQ multiplex PCR amplified TCR beta CDR3 across 54 Vbeta, 13 Jbeta. TCRdb re-called the immunoSEQ multiplex PCR reads through MiXCR, storing one row per CDR3 protein. The sample yields over 120,000 distinct CDR3 sequences, approximately 95% seen once. TEMRA cells were FACS-enriched, and CD8+ and CD4+ T cells were isolated negatively. The CDR3 runs to 13 residues. V was pared by 1 base and J by 0 bases, with 4 bases between. This clonotype has a handful of counts. Specimen: CD4+ T cells from PBMCs. The clonotype comes from a human donor with Susac syndrome. The chain uses TRBV12-3 or TRBV12-4 and TRBJ2-7; D remains ambiguous. CDR3 in amino acids: CASSLEGSYEQYF. The CDR3 DNA sequence: TGTGCCAGCAGTTTAGAGGGCTCCTACGAGCAGTACTTC.